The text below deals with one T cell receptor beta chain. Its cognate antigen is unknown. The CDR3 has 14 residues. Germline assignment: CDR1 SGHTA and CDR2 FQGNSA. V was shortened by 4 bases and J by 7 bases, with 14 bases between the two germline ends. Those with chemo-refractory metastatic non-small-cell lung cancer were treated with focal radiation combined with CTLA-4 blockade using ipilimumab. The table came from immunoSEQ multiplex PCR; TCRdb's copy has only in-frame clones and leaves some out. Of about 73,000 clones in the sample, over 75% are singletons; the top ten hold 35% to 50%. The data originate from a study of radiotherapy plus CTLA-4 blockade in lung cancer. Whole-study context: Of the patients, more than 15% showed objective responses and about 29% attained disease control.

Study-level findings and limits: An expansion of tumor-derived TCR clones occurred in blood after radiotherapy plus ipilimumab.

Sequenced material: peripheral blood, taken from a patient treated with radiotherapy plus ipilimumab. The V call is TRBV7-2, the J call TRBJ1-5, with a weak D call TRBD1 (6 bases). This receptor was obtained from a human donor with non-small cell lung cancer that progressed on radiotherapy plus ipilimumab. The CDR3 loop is CASSSRGGGQPQHF. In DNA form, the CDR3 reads TGTGCCAGCAGCTCAAGGGGGGGCGGGCAGCCCCAGCATTTT.